These 29 T cell receptor beta chains came from one sample sequenced in a study of tumor-infiltrating lymphocytes in primary liver carcinoma. Both RNA and DNA were isolated together from approximately 20-30 mg of bulk tissue that had not been sorted. Total RNA (approximately 0.5 ug) served as template for TCR beta cDNA synthesis primed by a constant-region primer. Slightly modified ARM-PCR with three nested multiplex PCR rounds yielded TCR beta libraries. Primers for the first two PCR rounds were TRBV1-TRBV30 forward primers and a C-beta reverse primer (about 9 cycles per round). TCRdb reprocessed the multiplex PCR reads with MiXCR, giving one entry per CDR3 protein. This repertoire shows over 100,000 distinct CDR3 sequences, around 70% found once; its top ten account for 8.1%. The material sequenced was tumor-adjacent normal liver tissue. Receptor source: a woman aged 55 to 70 with primary liver carcinoma and hepatitis B virus infection.

Turning to this clonotype: At one boundary the junction diverges from the germline segment, which might be a read error. CDR3 sequence: CSVGGLGSSDTQYF. Written as DNA, the CDR3 is TGTAGCGTTGGTGGACTAGGGAGCTCAGATACGCAGTATTTT. The V call is TRBV29-1, the J call TRBJ2-3; 7 positions agree with TRBD2. Germline V lookup: CDR1 SQVTM, CDR2 ANQGSEA. The CDR3 extends over 14 amino acids.

In the case of this clonotype: One junction end does not reproduce the germline sequence, and a read error may be involved. The rearrangement links TRBV4-2 to TRBJ1-1; TRBD1 agrees at 8 bases. Germline V gene lookup returns CDR1 LGHNA and CDR2 YNFKEQ. The CDR3 totals 14 residues. CDR3 coding DNA: TGTGCCAGCAGCCAAGCAGGGGGCCGGGATGAAGCTTTATTT. This codes for CASSQAGGRDEALF.

Turning to this clonotype: Given the absence of the conserved phenylalanine or tryptophan at the CDR3 end, a read error is likely. V gene TRBV12-3 or TRBV12-4 combines with J gene TRBJ1-2, with 9 bases matching TRBD1. CDR3 length equals 13 residues. J gave up 6 bases and V 8 bases, and 7 bases lay outside the gene matches. The CDR3 nucleotides are TGTGCCAGCCGGAGGGGACAGGGAGATGGCTACACCTCC. Encoded protein: CASRRGQGDGYTS.

Comments on this clonotype: A much larger clone is a single base away; this may be a read error. This rearrangement joins TRBV5-5 to TRBJ2-7, with 10 bases matching TRBD1. In germline, CDR1 is SGHKS, CDR2 YYEKEE (reference sequence). This CDR3 contains 14 residues. In DNA form, the CDR3 reads TGTGTCAGCGCAATGAGACAGGGGGCGGTCGAGCAGTACTTC. Encoded protein: CVSAMRQGAVEQYF.

This clonotype was counted ten times or more. This rearrangement joins TRBV4-1 to TRBJ2-3; 8 bases align to TRBD2. The V and J ends lost 4 bases and 2 bases, in that order; junction bases with no gene match: 11. Germline V gene sequence: CDR1 MGHRA, CDR2 YSYEKL. CDR3 length: 17 residues. CDR3 protein: CASSRQIAGRPTDTQYF. DNA of the CDR3: TGCGCCAGCAGCCGACAGATAGCGGGAAGACCCACAGATACGCAGTATTTT.

Concerning this clonotype: The junction departs from the called germline gene at one end, perhaps through a read error. The chain uses TRBV11-3 and TRBJ2-5; either TRBD1 or TRBD2 may fit D (6 bases each). The CDR3 length is 15 residues. CDR1 SGHNT and CDR2 YENEEA come from the germline V gene. In nucleotides, the CDR3 is TGTTCCAGCATCTTAGAAGGGGGGACGGGGGAGACCCAGCACTTC. Encoded protein: CSSILEGGTGETQHF.

This clonotype has a count of ten or more. The CDR3 DNA reads as TGTGCCAGCAGCCTCAGGGGTAGGGACAATCAGCCCCAGCATTTT. Its protein is CASSLRGRDNQPQHF. The V gene is TRBV28, the J gene TRBJ1-5; a possible D gene is TRBD1 (6 bases). Germline lookup yields CDR1 MDHEN and CDR2 SYDVKM. V was pared by 6 bases and J by 3 bases, with 15 bases between. CDR3 length: 15 residues.

Concerning this clonotype: A read error may produce the germline difference seen at one junction end. The V and J genes are TRBV4-1 and TRBJ2-2; no clear D. The CDR3 spans 15 residues. The germline CDR1 and CDR2 sequences are MGHRA and YSYEKL. CDR3: CASSLGKGNTGELFF. CDR3 sequence (DNA): TGCGCCAGCAGCCTCGGCAAAGGGAACACCGGAGAGCTGTTTTTT.

Comments on this clonotype: The junction departs from germline at one end; a sequencing error may be responsible. The rearrangement uses TRBV11-2 and TRBJ2-1; weak D call: TRBD1 (6 bases). CDR3 length: 17 residues. The germline V gene has CDR1 SGHAT and CDR2 FQNNGV. DNA for the CDR3: TGTGCGAGCAGCTTAGATCAACAGGGTATACTCCACAATGAGCAGTTCTTC. As protein: CASSLDQQGILHNEQFF.

The chain links TRBV28 to TRBJ1-5, with D possibly TRBD1 on 6 matching bases. Deletions cut 7 bases from V and 7 bases from J, with 20 bases between. The CDR3 totals 15 residues. Germline-derived CDR1 and CDR2 are MDHEN and SYDVKM. The CDR3 reads CASITPGGLGQPQHF. CDR3 in DNA: TGTGCCAGCATAACTCCCGGGGGGCTCGGACAGCCCCAGCATTTT.

This clonotype was recorded once. A much larger clone lies one base from this, so it may be a read error. The chain joins TRBV28 to TRBJ2-7, with TRBD2 as a possible D gene (5 bases). Germline CDR1 is MDHEN and CDR2 is SYDVKM. CDR3 size: 14 residues. V lost 11 bases and J lost 6, with 23 bases in between. The chain's CDR3 is CAASSGEGCSEQYF. The CDR3 DNA follows: TGTGCCGCCAGCAGTGGTGAGGGTTGTAGCGAGCAGTACTTC.

In the case of this clonotype: The junction departs from the called germline gene at one end, perhaps through a read error. This chain uses TRBV6-5 with TRBJ1-5; D may be TRBD1 (6 bases). The CDR3 loop spans 15 amino acids. Germline V gives CDR1 MNHEY, CDR2 SVGAGI. CDR3 bases: TGTGCCGGCAGACCTACACAGGGAGGCAATCGGCCCCAGCATTTT. This sequence encodes CAGRPTQGGNRPQHF.

To note about this clonotype: Mismatch with germline at one junction end may stem from a read error. The J gene is TRBJ2-3, the V gene TRBV7-9; the D gene is possibly TRBD2 (6 bases). From germline, CDR1 is SEHNR and CDR2 FQNEAQ (reference sequence). The CDR3 is made up of 15 amino acids. Here the CDR3 DNA reads TGTGCCAGCAGCTTCCCGGGAGTAATCCCAGATTCGCAGTATTTT. Its translation: CASSFPGVIPDSQYF. The full variable domain, rest sourced from reference TRBV7-9 and TRBJ2-3, is DTGVSQNPRHKITKRGQNVTFRCDPISEHNRLYWYRQTLGQGPEFLTYFQNEAQLEKSRLLSDRFSAERPKGSFSTLEIQRTEQGDSAMYLCASSFPGVIPDSQYFGPGTRLTVL.

Comment on this clonotype: This may be a read error, as it is one base from a much larger clone. The chain uses TRBV21-1 and TRBJ2-1; the D call TRBD2 from the table was never checked on the DNA. TRBV21-1 is a pseudogene locus. The CDR3 length is 16 residues. This CDR3 reads CASTGTSPPPGNEQFF. The CDR3 coding sequence is TGTGCCAGCACGGGGACTAGTCCACCCCCGGGCAATGAGCAGTTCTTC.

Remarks on this clonotype: The junction does not match germline at one end; this may be a read error. This chain joins TRBV12-3 or TRBV12-4 and TRBJ2-1; no definite D call. The CDR3 consists of 12 residues. CDR3 nucleotide sequence: TGTGCCAGCAGCCGCCTTGACAACGAGCAGTTCTTC. This encodes CASSRLDNEQFF.

In its sample, this clonotype was seen many times. CDR3 sequence (DNA): TGTGCCAGCAGCTTCCGACAGGGAATCTACAATGAGCAGTTCTTC. Its protein is CASSFRQGIYNEQFF. This rearrangement joins TRBV7-9 to TRBJ2-1; TRBD1 aligns across 7 bases. Germline lookup yields CDR1 SEHNR and CDR2 FQNEAQ (reference sequence). Germline trimming cut 3 bases from V and 3 bases from J; bases unmatched to any gene: 5. The CDR3 spans 15 residues. Using reference TRBV7-9 and TRBJ2-1 for the parts outside the CDR3, the full variable domain is DTGVSQNPRHKITKRGQNVTFRCDPISEHNRLYWYRQTLGQGPEFLTYFQNEAQLEKSRLLSDRFSAERPKGSFSTLEIQRTEQGDSAMYLCASSFRQGIYNEQFFGPGTRLTVL.

The chain employs TRBV11-2 and TRBJ2-7; perhaps TRBD1 as D (6 bases). With 0 bases removed from V and 2 bases from J, the gap between germline ends came to 20 bases. The CDR3 is made up of 18 amino acids. In germline, CDR1 is SGHAT, CDR2 FQNNGV. The CDR3 nucleotides read TGTGCCAGCAGCTTAGATATCCCGGACAGACGAGCTGCCTACGAGCAGTACTTC. Amino acid sequence: CASSLDIPDRRAAYEQYF.

This chain connects TRBV10-3 to TRBJ2-1; possible D gene TRBD2, 6 bases. The CDR3 has 13 residues. V gave up 3 bases and J gave up 12 bases, with 15 bases separating them. Germline loops: CDR1 ENHRY, CDR2 SYGVKD. The CDR3 region is CAISDQEGCGQFF. The CDR3 region has the DNA TGTGCCATCAGTGACCAGGAGGGTTGCGGGCAGTTCTTC.

This clonotype was counted many times. The V gene is TRBV29-1, the J gene TRBJ2-3; 13 bases are shared with TRBD2. The CDR3 consists of 16 residues. Germline CDR1 is SQVTM and CDR2 is ANQGSEA. The V gene end was trimmed by 5 bases and the J gene end by 1 base; junction bases not matched to a gene: 6. The DNA for the CDR3 is TGCAGCGTTACTGGACTAGCGGGAGAGGGCACAGATACGCAGTATTTT. Residues: CSVTGLAGEGTDTQYF.

This chain connects TRBV5-6 to TRBJ2-7; weak D call: TRBD2 (5 bases). Deletions cut 4 bases from V and 1 base from J, with 12 bases between. Germline V gene data show CDR1 as SGHDT and CDR2 as YYEEEE. This CDR3 has 14 residues. DNA of the CDR3: TGTGCCAGCAGCGCGGGCTCGAGGTCCTACGAGCAGTACTTC. Protein: CASSAGSRSYEQYF.

The V and J genes are TRBV29-1 and TRBJ2-7; a possible D gene is TRBD1 (6 bases). CDR1 is SQVTM and CDR2 is ANQGSEA in the germline V gene. There are 12 residues in the CDR3. The ends were cut back, 4 bases at V and 2 bases at J, with 9 bases in the middle. DNA for the CDR3: TGCAGCGTTGCCGGACAGCCCTACGAGCAGTACTTC. This codes for CSVAGQPYEQYF.

The chain joins TRBV19 to TRBJ1-1; D gene unclear. CDR3 length equals 14 residues. CDR1 is LNHDA and CDR2 is SQIVND in the germline V gene (reference sequence). Deletions cut 5 bases from V and 1 base from J, with 11 bases between. In DNA form, the CDR3 reads TGTGCCAGTAGTTTGGGCCGCCCGAACACTGAAGCTTTCTTT. Translated: CASSLGRPNTEAFF. Filled out from reference TRBV19 and TRBJ1-1, the complete variable domain reads DGGITQSPKYLFRKEGQNVTLSCEQNLNHDAMYWYRQDPGQGLRLIYYSQIVNDFQKGDIAEGYSVSREKKESFPLTVTSAQKNPTAFYLCASSLGRPNTEAFFGQGTRLTVV.

With regard to this clonotype: At one of its ends the junction is not consistent with the germline gene, which may arise from a read error. The chain has TRBV6-6 and TRBJ1-6; possibly TRBD1 for D (6 bases). The CDR3 has 14 residues. The germline V gene encodes CDR1 MNHNY and CDR2 SVGAGI (reference sequence). CDR3 sequence reads: CASSRQDQRSHLHF. The DNA of the CDR3 is TGTGCCAGCAGCCGACAGGATCAAAGATCACACCTCCACTTT.

Of note for this clonotype: Compared with germline, one end of the junction differs, possibly owing to a read error. The chain carries TRBV11-2 and TRBJ2-5; D call uncertain. The CDR3 contains 11 residues. The germline V gene has CDR1 SGHAT and CDR2 FQNNGV. CDR3 DNA sequence: TGTGCCAACACCTTGCAAGAGACCCAATACTTC. It translates to CANTLQETQYF. Supplemented by reference TRBV11-2 and TRBJ2-5, the full variable domain reads EAGVAQSPRYKIIEKRQSVAFWCNPISGHATLYWYQQILGQGPKLLIQFQNNGVVDDSQLPKDRFSAERLKGVDSTLKIQPAKLEDSAVYLCANTLQETQYFGPGTRLLVL.

About this clonotype itself: One junction end disagrees with the germline gene, perhaps due to a read error. The rearrangement uses TRBV4-2 and TRBJ2-5; D might be TRBD1 or TRBD2, each matching 5 bases. CDR1 LGHNA and CDR2 YNFKEQ come from the germline V gene. This CDR3 is 16 amino acids long. The CDR3 DNA reads TGTACCAGCAGCCAAGATACAGCGAGGGGTGGTAAGACCCAGTACTTC. The encoded protein is CTSSQDTARGGKTQYF.

Points on this clonotype: Since a much larger clone is just one base distant, this may be a read error. The gene calls are TRBV5-1 and TRBJ1-6, with D unclear. The germline V gene encodes CDR1 SGHRS and CDR2 YFSETQ. Trimming took 0 bases from V and 14 from J, leaving 6 bases between them. The CDR3 spans 11 residues. The CDR3 coding sequence is TGCGCCAGCAGCTTGGACGGAGCCCTCCACTTT. Translated: CASSLDGALHF. The entire variable domain, with the rest obtained from reference TRBV5-1 and TRBJ1-6, is as follows: KAGVTQTPRYLIKTRGQQVTLSCSPISGHRSVSWYQQTPGQGLQFLFEYFSETQRNKGNFPGRFSGRQFSNSRSEMNVSTLELGDSALYLCASSLDGALHFGNGTRLTVT.

The table lists this clonotype with a few counts. It is likely a read error, because the conserved phenylalanine at the end of the CDR3 is missing. Because the CDR3's place on the DNA is in doubt, the DNA is left out and the CDR3 is given as listed by TCRdb. The chain joins TRBV29-1 to TRBJ2-7; the D segment call TRBD2 is taken from the table without a DNA check. The CDR3 spans 17 residues, counting both ends. The germline gives CDR1 SQVTM, CDR2 ANQGSEA. CDR3 sequence: CSVEGGVAGVRSGEQYY.

In the case of this clonotype: An end of the junction does not agree with germline; a read error may underlie this. V gene TRBV11-3 combines with J gene TRBJ2-2; the D gene could be TRBD1 or TRBD2 (7 bases each). Germline CDR1 reads SGHNT; CDR2 reads YENEEA. The CDR3 is made up of 16 amino acids. CDR3 protein: CASRSPETGNTGGLLF. The CDR3 nucleotides are TGCGCCAGCAGGTCACCCGAGACAGGGAATACCGGGGGGCTGCTTTTT.

This clonotype turned up a few times. This chain joins TRBV5-1 and TRBJ2-5; TRBD1 is a possible D gene (6 bases). CDR1 is SGHRS, CDR2 YFSETQ, per germline. CDR3 length equals 15 residues. The V and J ends lost 0 bases and 5 bases respectively, with 14 bases between them. DNA for the CDR3: TGCGCCAGCAGCTTGGGTCAGGGGATGTTCGAGACCCAGTACTTC. It codes for CASSLGQGMFETQYF.